A selection of T cell receptor beta chains follows, all from one sample in a study of CD8+CD57+ T cells in acquired aplastic anemia. TCRdb analysed the reads with MiXCR anew, one entry per CDR3 protein. The sample includes about 40,000 distinct CDR3 sequences, 63% of them seen just once. Sequenced input: sorted CD4+, CD8+, or CD8+CD57+ T cells (not recorded which) from PBMCs. Every receptor here comes from a human donor with aplastic anemia. Both conserved end residues are part of each CDR3. The order of the fields is V gene, clone size, J gene, D gene, CDR3 protein, CDR3 DNA. A D gene is named only where the DNA matches it firmly. Rows may omit the clone size; those that give it use once, few, many or a size class.

v_gene: TRBV7-2; abundance: -; j_gene: TRBJ1-6; d_gene: -; CDR3aa: CASSFSSSPLHF; CDR3nt: TGTGCCAGCAGCTTTTCCAGTTCACCCCTCCACTTT
v_gene: TRBV25-1; abundance: -; j_gene: TRBJ1-4; d_gene: -; CDR3aa: CASSYPRGGEKLFF; CDR3nt: TGTGCCAGCAGTTACCCAAGGGGGGGCGAAAAACTGTTTTTT
v_gene: TRBV7-8; abundance: -; j_gene: TRBJ2-5; d_gene: -; CDR3aa: CASSFAYQETQCF; CDR3nt: TGTGCCAGCAGCTTCGCGTACCAAGAGACCCAGTGCTTC
v_gene: TRBV2; abundance: once; j_gene: TRBJ1-2; d_gene: -; CDR3aa: CASSDGVFNYGYTF; CDR3nt: TGTGCCAGCAGTGATGGGGTGTTTAACTATGGCTACACCTTC
v_gene: TRBV5-1; abundance: many; j_gene: TRBJ2-5; d_gene: -; CDR3aa: CASSLGWDQYF; CDR3nt: TGCGCCAGCAGCTTAGGCTGGGACCAGTACTTC
v_gene: TRBV2; abundance: -; j_gene: TRBJ1-2; d_gene: -; CDR3aa: CASSDNYGYTF; CDR3nt: TGTGCCAGCAGTGACAACTATGGCTACACCTTC
v_gene: TRBV15; abundance: -; j_gene: TRBJ2-7; d_gene: TRBD1; CDR3aa: CATLRQGAHEQYF; CDR3nt: TGTGCCACCCTGAGACAGGGGGCGCACGAGCAGTACTTC
v_gene: TRBV7-6; abundance: -; j_gene: TRBJ2-1; d_gene: -; CDR3aa: CASSLVRFNEQFF; CDR3nt: TGTGCCAGCAGCTTAGTTAGGTTCAATGAGCAGTTCTTC
v_gene: TRBV2; abundance: -; j_gene: TRBJ2-7; d_gene: -; CDR3aa: CASIESGYEQYF; CDR3nt: TGTGCCAGCATTGAGAGCGGCTACGAGCAGTACTTC
v_gene: TRBV29-1; abundance: -; j_gene: TRBJ2-5; d_gene: -; CDR3aa: CSVDYFGDGETQYF; CDR3nt: TGCAGCGTTGATTATTTTGGGGATGGGGAGACCCAGTACTTC
v_gene: TRBV10-2; abundance: -; j_gene: TRBJ2-2; d_gene: TRBD1; CDR3aa: CAINTRDRFSITGELFF; CDR3nt: TGCGCCATTAACACCCGGGACAGGTTTAGTATCACCGGGGAGCTGTTTTTT
v_gene: TRBV5-6; abundance: many; j_gene: TRBJ2-5; d_gene: -; CDR3aa: CASRPSGLQETQYF; CDR3nt: TGTGCCAGCAGACCATCGGGACTGCAAGAGACCCAGTACTTC
v_gene: TRBV9; abundance: many; j_gene: TRBJ1-6; d_gene: -; CDR3aa: CASSVKAGSSYNSPLHF; CDR3nt: TGTGCCAGCAGCGTCAAAGCGGGGAGCTCCTATAATTCACCCCTCCACTTT
v_gene: TRBV24-1; abundance: -; j_gene: TRBJ2-5; d_gene: -; CDR3aa: CATSEFYGETQYF; CDR3nt: TGTGCCACCAGTGAATTCTATGGCGAGACCCAGTACTTC
v_gene: TRBV24-1; abundance: once; j_gene: TRBJ2-1; d_gene: -; CDR3aa: CATSDLWYNEQFF; CDR3nt: TGTGCCACCAGTGATTTATGGTACAATGAGCAGTTCTTC
v_gene: TRBV29-1; abundance: -; j_gene: TRBJ1-1; d_gene: TRBD1; CDR3aa: CSGGQGAMNTEAFF; CDR3nt: TGCAGCGGAGGACAGGGGGCAATGAACACTGAAGCTTTCTTT
v_gene: TRBV7-2; abundance: -; j_gene: TRBJ2-1; d_gene: -; CDR3aa: CASSLAQGGAYEQFF; CDR3nt: TGTGCCAGCAGCTTAGCACAGGGGGGGGCTTATGAGCAGTTCTTC
v_gene: TRBV25-1; abundance: few; j_gene: TRBJ2-7; d_gene: -; CDR3aa: CASSPRGSSYEQYF; CDR3nt: TGTGCCAGCAGTCCCAGGGGTAGCTCCTACGAGCAGTACTTC
v_gene: TRBV10-2; abundance: -; j_gene: TRBJ1-5; d_gene: -; CDR3aa: CASPDILNQPQHF; CDR3nt: TGCGCCAGCCCGGACATTCTCAATCAGCCCCAGCATTTT
v_gene: TRBV29-1; abundance: -; j_gene: TRBJ1-2; d_gene: -; CDR3aa: CSAPSLGNYGYTF; CDR3nt: TGCAGCGCCCCGTCCCTGGGGAACTATGGCTACACCTTC
v_gene: TRBV19; abundance: few; j_gene: TRBJ2-5; d_gene: -; CDR3aa: CASSSSGFQETQYF; CDR3nt: TGTGCCAGTAGTTCCTCCGGGTTTCAAGAGACCCAGTACTTC
v_gene: TRBV15; abundance: -; j_gene: TRBJ2-7; d_gene: -; CDR3aa: CATSRVDGTPYEQYF; CDR3nt: TGTGCCACCAGCAGGGTAGACGGGACCCCCTACGAGCAGTACTTC
v_gene: TRBV10-3; abundance: -; j_gene: TRBJ2-7; d_gene: -; CDR3aa: CAISETGSYEQYF; CDR3nt: TGTGCCATCAGTGAGACAGGATCCTACGAGCAGTACTTC
v_gene: TRBV2; abundance: few; j_gene: TRBJ2-7; d_gene: -; CDR3aa: CASILRTAMGYEQYF; CDR3nt: TGTGCCAGCATCCTCCGGACAGCGATGGGCTACGAGCAGTACTTC
v_gene: TRBV29-1; abundance: -; j_gene: TRBJ2-1; d_gene: -; CDR3aa: CSVEEGQAGEQFF; CDR3nt: TGCAGCGTTGAAGAAGGGCAGGCCGGTGAGCAGTTCTTC
v_gene: TRBV25-1; abundance: few; j_gene: TRBJ2-1; d_gene: TRBD2; CDR3aa: CASSYTGGLAESYNEQFF; CDR3nt: TGTGCCAGCAGTTACACGGGCGGACTAGCGGAATCTTACAATGAGCAGTTCTTC
v_gene: TRBV10-3; abundance: once; j_gene: TRBJ1-2; d_gene: -; CDR3aa: CAISEPRQPYGYTF; CDR3nt: TGTGCCATCAGTGAGCCGCGACAGCCCTATGGCTACACCTTC
v_gene: TRBV10-3; abundance: few; j_gene: TRBJ2-1; d_gene: -; CDR3aa: CAISGGEQFF; CDR3nt: TGTGCCATCAGTGGGGGAGAGCAGTTCTTC
v_gene: TRBV5-8; abundance: many; j_gene: TRBJ1-1; d_gene: TRBD1; CDR3aa: CASSSDRVATEAFF; CDR3nt: TGTGCCAGCAGCTCGGACAGGGTCGCCACTGAAGCTTTCTTT
v_gene: TRBV15; abundance: many; j_gene: TRBJ1-5; d_gene: -; CDR3aa: CATSRGTVENQPQHF; CDR3nt: TGTGCCACCAGCAGAGGGACAGTCGAAAATCAGCCCCAGCATTTT
v_gene: TRBV9; abundance: once; j_gene: TRBJ1-5; d_gene: -; CDR3aa: CASSVGGGNQPQHF; CDR3nt: TGTGCCAGCAGCGTCGGGGGGGGCAATCAGCCCCAGCATTTT
v_gene: TRBV20-1; abundance: -; j_gene: TRBJ1-3; d_gene: -; CDR3aa: CSASMGMGGNTIYF; CDR3nt: TGCAGTGCTAGTATGGGAATGGGTGGAAACACCATATATTTT
v_gene: TRBV2; abundance: many; j_gene: TRBJ2-5; d_gene: TRBD2; CDR3aa: CASSGGGGGGQETQYF; CDR3nt: TGTGCCAGCAGTGGTGGCGGGGGGGGCGGGCAAGAGACCCAGTACTTC
v_gene: TRBV28; abundance: few; j_gene: TRBJ1-5; d_gene: -; CDR3aa: CASRVDSSSNQPQHF; CDR3nt: TGTGCCAGCAGGGTGGATAGCTCTAGCAATCAGCCCCAGCATTTT
v_gene: TRBV29-1; abundance: once; j_gene: TRBJ2-7; d_gene: TRBD1; CDR3aa: CSAMTGDAYEQYF; CDR3nt: TGCAGCGCCATGACAGGGGATGCCTACGAGCAGTACTTC
v_gene: TRBV29-1; abundance: -; j_gene: TRBJ1-5; d_gene: -; CDR3aa: CSSLVGGTGQPQHF; CDR3nt: TGCAGCAGCTTAGTGGGGGGAACTGGTCAGCCCCAGCATTTT
v_gene: TRBV5-1; abundance: many; j_gene: TRBJ2-3; d_gene: -; CDR3aa: CASSSPGSTDTQYF; CDR3nt: TGCGCCAGCAGCTCCCCGGGGAGCACAGATACGCAGTATTTT
v_gene: TRBV25-1; abundance: -; j_gene: TRBJ2-1; d_gene: TRBD1; CDR3aa: CASSESGGPSSYNEQFF; CDR3nt: TGTGCCAGCAGTGAATCAGGGGGCCCCAGCTCCTACAATGAGCAGTTCTTC
v_gene: TRBV6-1; abundance: -; j_gene: TRBJ1-5; d_gene: -; CDR3aa: CASRSSDSSNQPQHF; CDR3nt: TGTGCCAGCAGATCATCGGACAGTAGCAATCAGCCCCAGCATTTT
v_gene: TRBV7-2; abundance: -; j_gene: TRBJ1-2; d_gene: -; CDR3aa: CASSLRGSYTF; CDR3nt: TGTGCCAGCAGCTTGAGGGGGAGCTATACCTTC
v_gene: TRBV29-1; abundance: -; j_gene: TRBJ2-2; d_gene: TRBD2; CDR3aa: CSVEVAGGNTGELFF; CDR3nt: TGCAGCGTTGAGGTAGCGGGGGGAAACACCGGGGAGCTGTTTTTT
v_gene: TRBV7-2; abundance: many; j_gene: TRBJ2-5; d_gene: TRBD1; CDR3aa: CASSLTGATTQETQYF; CDR3nt: TGTGCCAGCAGCTTAACAGGGGCCACTACTCAAGAGACCCAGTACTTC
v_gene: TRBV4-1; abundance: many; j_gene: TRBJ2-7; d_gene: TRBD1; CDR3aa: CASSQGGTGLFEQYF; CDR3nt: TGCGCCAGCAGCCAGGGCGGGACAGGGCTGTTCGAGCAGTACTTC
v_gene: TRBV2; abundance: many; j_gene: TRBJ2-2; d_gene: -; CDR3aa: CASSPGVNTGELFF; CDR3nt: TGTGCCAGCAGTCCCGGGGTCAACACCGGGGAGCTGTTTTTT
v_gene: TRBV6-5; abundance: -; j_gene: TRBJ1-4; d_gene: -; CDR3aa: CASSYSNEGTGTEKLFF; CDR3nt: TGTGCCAGCAGTTACTCTAACGAGGGGACGGGCACTGAAAAACTGTTTTTT
v_gene: TRBV7-2; abundance: -; j_gene: TRBJ1-1; d_gene: -; CDR3aa: CASSQEGGEAFF; CDR3nt: TGTGCCAGCAGCCAAGAAGGGGGTGAAGCTTTCTTT
v_gene: TRBV19; abundance: -; j_gene: TRBJ1-4; d_gene: -; CDR3aa: CATQSGKLFF; CDR3nt: TGTGCCACCCAGTCCGGAAAACTGTTTTTT
v_gene: TRBV15; abundance: -; j_gene: TRBJ2-7; d_gene: -; CDR3aa: CATSGDVLYEQYF; CDR3nt: TGTGCCACCAGCGGGGACGTCCTCTACGAGCAGTACTTC
v_gene: TRBV10-3; abundance: -; j_gene: TRBJ2-7; d_gene: TRBD2; CDR3aa: CASSYSPGRGGEQYF; CDR3nt: TGTGCCAGCAGTTACTCTCCAGGGAGGGGCGGCGAGCAGTACTTC
v_gene: TRBV6-5; abundance: many; j_gene: TRBJ2-1; d_gene: -; CDR3aa: CASSSPDRINEQFF; CDR3nt: TGTGCCAGCAGTTCCCCCGACAGGATCAATGAGCAGTTCTTC
v_gene: TRBV20-1; abundance: many; j_gene: TRBJ2-7; d_gene: -; CDR3aa: CSSAGGDGAPFSYEQYF; CDR3nt: TGCAGTTCCGCCGGGGGCGATGGGGCCCCATTCTCCTACGAGCAGTACTTC
v_gene: TRBV20-1; abundance: few; j_gene: TRBJ2-5; d_gene: TRBD2; CDR3aa: CSGGQETQYF; CDR3nt: TGCAGCGGGGGGCAAGAGACCCAGTACTTC
v_gene: TRBV7-9; abundance: many; j_gene: TRBJ2-5; d_gene: TRBD1; CDR3aa: CAGQGARETQYF; CDR3nt: TGTGCCGGACAGGGGGCTAGGGAGACCCAGTACTTC
v_gene: TRBV2; abundance: -; j_gene: TRBJ1-6; d_gene: -; CDR3aa: CASSESGRVNSPLHF; CDR3nt: TGTGCCAGCAGTGAAAGCGGACGGGTGAATTCACCCCTCCACTTT